Here is one T cell receptor beta chain with its context. Trimming removed 0 bases from V and 4 bases from J, with 10 bases in between. This CDR3 spans 15 amino acids. Germline assignment: CDR1 SGHTA and CDR2 FQGNSA. The data are from a study of beta chain features in type 1 diabetes. What was sequenced were expressed TCRB transcripts, since all of the isolated RNA had been reverse transcribed. The method was immunoSEQ multiplex PCR; TCRdb's version includes in-frame clones alone and lacks a portion of them. The sample lists 130,000 to 150,000 clones, under 60% occurring once. The specimen was Tregs from blood. V gene TRBV7-2 combines with J gene TRBJ1-3; no clear D gene. The receptor was derived from a man aged 18 to 29 in good health. CDR3 loop: CASSLAVAYGNTIYF. The DNA for the CDR3 is TGTGCCAGCAGCTTAGCAGTGGCTTACGGAAACACCATATATTTT. Variable domain in full (rest from reference TRBV7-2 and TRBJ1-3): GAGVSQSPSNKVTEKGKDVELRCDPISGHTALYWYRQSLGQGLEFLIYFQGNSAPDKSGLPSDRFSAERTGGSVSTLTIQRTQQEDSAVYLCASSLAVAYGNTIYFGEGSWLTVV.